The T cell receptor beta chain described here comes from a study of chemoradiotherapy in HPV16-positive cancers. The repertoire was sequenced with immunoSEQ multiplex PCR; TCRdb's copy has only in-frame clones and lacks some. The sample shows about 5,400 clones, about 85% of them seen only once. Trimming removed 1 base from V and 6 bases from J; junction bases left unmatched: 2. The V gene's germline CDR1 is SGHAT and CDR2 FQDESV (reference sequence). This CDR3 comprises 14 residues. The TCR was taken from a human donor with HPV-associated anogenital cancer. The rearrangement uses TRBV11-1 and TRBJ2-5; 10 bases are shared with TRBD1. Material: tumor tissue, obtained from a patient who underwent chemoradiotherapy. Here the CDR3 reads CASSLGTGGKTQYF. The CDR3 DNA follows: TGTGCCAGCAGCTTAGGGACAGGGGGGAAGACCCAGTACTTC. Full variable domain (missing parts from reference TRBV11-1 and TRBJ2-5): EAEVAQSPRYKITEKSQAVAFWCDPISGHATLYWYRQILGQGPELLVQFQDESVVDDSQLPKDRFSAERLKGVDSTLKIQPAELGDSAMYLCASSLGTGGKTQYFGPGTRLLVL.